This TCR beta chain originates from a study of cytomegalovirus exposure and HLA in healthy donors. PCR involved 60 Vbeta and 13 Jbeta primers. Sequencing was performed with immunoSEQ multiplex PCR; in TCRdb, only in-frame clones are kept and a portion is missing. The sample records 95,000 to 100,000 clones, around 74% being singletons. J was trimmed by 1 base and V by 5 bases; bases with no gene match: 9. Looked up from germline, CDR1 is SGHRS and CDR2 is YFSETQ. This CDR3 has 16 residues. A few counts support this clone. The antigen remains undetermined. Study-level findings and limits: A reported reduction in N-insertions relative to the roughly 710-donor mean was seen in an Asian-associated ancestry cluster in a later analysis. Other equally common chains were less clonally expanded than HLA-associated TCR beta chains, a later analysis showed.

The sample comprised PBMCs. This chain joins TRBV5-1 and TRBJ2-3, with 8 bases fitting TRBD2. The sequence was obtained from a male donor in good health and CMV-seronegative. The CDR3 DNA reads TGCGCCAGCAGTTATAGAGCGGGAGAAGGCACAGATACGCAGTATTTT. Protein product: CASSYRAGEGTDTQYF.